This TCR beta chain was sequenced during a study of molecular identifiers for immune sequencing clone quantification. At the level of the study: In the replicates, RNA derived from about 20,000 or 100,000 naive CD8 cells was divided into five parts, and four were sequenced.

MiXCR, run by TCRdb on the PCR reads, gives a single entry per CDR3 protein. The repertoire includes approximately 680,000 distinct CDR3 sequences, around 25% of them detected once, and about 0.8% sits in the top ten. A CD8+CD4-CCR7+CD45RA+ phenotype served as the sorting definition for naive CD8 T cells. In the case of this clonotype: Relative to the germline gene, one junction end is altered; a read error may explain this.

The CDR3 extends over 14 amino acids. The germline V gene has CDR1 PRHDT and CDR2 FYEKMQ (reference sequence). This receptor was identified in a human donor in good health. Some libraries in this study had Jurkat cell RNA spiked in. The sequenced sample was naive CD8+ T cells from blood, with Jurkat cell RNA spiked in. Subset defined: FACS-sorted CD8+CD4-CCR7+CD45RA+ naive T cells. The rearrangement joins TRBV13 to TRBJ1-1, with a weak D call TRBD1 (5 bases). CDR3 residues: CASSSRTYNTEASF. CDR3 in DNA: TGTGCCAGCAGCTCTCGGACATATAACACTGAAGCTTCCTTT.